Below are 14 T cell receptor beta chains sequenced from a single sample in a study of blood T cell repertoires in COVID-19. Sequencing was performed with immunoSEQ multiplex PCR; in TCRdb, only in-frame clones are kept and a portion is missing. The sample includes around 68,000 clones, around 82% of them seen just once. The sequencing input was peripheral blood. All receptors derive from an older man with active COVID-19.

This chain connects TRBV7-2 to TRBJ1-2, with a possible D match to TRBD1 (6 bases). The CDR3 has 15 amino acids. Trimming removed 4 bases from V and 6 bases from J, with 18 bases in between. Per germline, CDR1 SGHTA and CDR2 FQGNSA. CDR3 loop: CASSSTPQGLDGYTF. The DNA of the CDR3 is TGTGCCAGCAGCTCCACCCCACAGGGCTTGGATGGCTACACCTTC.

The chain employs TRBV21-1 and TRBJ2-7; the table's D call TRBD1 went unverified against the DNA. TRBV21-1 corresponds to a pseudogene. The CDR3 runs 19 residues. CDR3 sequence: CASRPSRDRKCNSSYEQYF. CDR3 nucleotide sequence: TGTGCCAGCAGACCAAGCCGGGACAGAAAATGTAATAGCTCCTACGAGCAGTACTTC.

The CDR3 DNA follows: TGCGCCAGCAGCTTTGGTACAGGTAAAAACGAGCAGTACTTC. It specifies CASSFGTGKNEQYF. The chain joins TRBV5-1 to TRBJ2-7; D possibly corresponds to TRBD1 (5 bases). This CDR3 has 14 amino acids. V was trimmed by 2 bases and J by 5 bases, leaving 14 bases between them. Germline V lookup: CDR1 SGHRS, CDR2 YFSETQ.

The DNA for the CDR3 is TGTGCCAGCAGTGAGCAGGGATACACAGATACGCAGTATTTT. It is translated as CASSEQGYTDTQYF. The chain combines TRBV2 with TRBJ2-3; the D gene is possibly TRBD1 (5 bases). V shed 3 bases and J shed 2 bases, with 9 bases lying between them. Germline loops: CDR1 SNHLY, CDR2 FYNNEI. The CDR3 runs 14 residues.

The chain carries TRBV18 and TRBJ1-1, with D possibly being TRBD1 (6 bases). CDR1 is KGHSH, CDR2 LQKENI, per germline. The CDR3 loop spans 15 amino acids. V lost 2 bases and J lost 7, with 17 bases in between. The CDR3 region is CASSPSNVQGDEAFF. As DNA, the CDR3 is TGTGCCAGCTCACCATCGAACGTACAGGGCGATGAAGCTTTCTTT.

The sample holds one count of this clone. This chain joins TRBV7-2 and TRBJ2-1; TRBD1 matches 9 bases. V shed 5 bases and J 7 bases; nucleotides not matched to a gene: 12. The germline CDR1 and CDR2 sequences are SGHTA and FQGNSA. This CDR3 is built from 16 residues. CDR3 residues: CASSNSGQGIFNEQFF. CDR3 sequence (DNA): TGTGCCAGCAGCAACTCCGGACAGGGGATCTTTAATGAGCAGTTCTTC.

This clone was seen just once. The genes are TRBV5-1 and TRBJ1-2; a weak D match, TRBD1 (6 bases). With 2 bases removed from V and 6 bases from J, the gap between germline ends came to 17 bases. This CDR3 comprises 15 residues. From germline, CDR1 is SGHRS and CDR2 YFSETQ. CDR3: CASSLDRPRVDGYTF. CDR3 sequence (DNA): TGCGCCAGCAGCTTAGACAGGCCGAGGGTAGATGGCTACACCTTC.

The gene calls are TRBV19 and TRBJ2-3, with TRBD2 matching 10 bases. The CDR3 length is 15 residues. Trimming took 3 bases from V and 3 from J; bases not matched to a gene: 3. CDR1 is LNHDA and CDR2 is SQIVND in the germline V gene (reference sequence). CDR3 DNA: TGTGCCAGTAGTATTAGCGGGGGGTTTACAGATACGCAGTATTTT. It codes for CASSISGGFTDTQYF.

The chain carries TRBV6-6 and TRBJ2-7; D perhaps matches TRBD2 (5 bases). From germline, CDR1 is MNHNY and CDR2 SVGAGI (reference sequence). The V and J ends lost 7 bases and 3 bases respectively, with 13 bases between them. The CDR3 totals 13 residues. In DNA, the CDR3 is TGTGCCAGCAATAAAGGGAGTTACTACGAGCAGTACTTC. Protein sequence: CASNKGSYYEQYF.

The chain carries TRBV3-1 (or the pseudogene TRBV3-2) and TRBJ1-5; D unclear. The V end lost 1 base, the J end lost 1 base, and 5 bases lay between the germline ends. Germline-derived CDR1 and CDR2 are LGHDT and YNNKEL (reference sequence). The CDR3 spans 14 residues. The CDR3 is CASSQGLSNQPQHF. The CDR3 DNA is TGTGCCAGCAGCCAAGGACTCAGCAATCAGCCCCAGCATTTT.

This clone appeared a few times. V and J are TRBV7-9 and TRBJ2-6; TRBD2 agrees at 13 bases. Germline CDR1 and CDR2: SEHNR and FQNEAQ (reference sequence). The CDR3 contains 19 residues. J gave up 3 bases and V 4 bases, and 9 bases lay outside the gene matches. The CDR3 DNA sequence: TGTGCCAGCAGCTCCTACTCGGGACTAGCGGGAAGTGGGGCCAACGTCCTGACTTTC. This codes for CASSSYSGLAGSGANVLTF.

CDR3 amino acids: CASSVGQGPSPLHF. In DNA form, the CDR3 reads TGTGCCAGCAGCGTGGGACAGGGGCCTTCACCCCTCCACTTT. V is TRBV9 and J is TRBJ1-6; 10 nucleotides agree with TRBD1. Looked up from germline, CDR1 is SGDLS and CDR2 is YYNGEE. With 2 bases clipped from V and 9 bases from J, the junction kept 2 bases outside the gene matches. The CDR3 is 14 residues long. Full variable domain (rest looked up from reference TRBV9 and TRBJ1-6): DSGVTQTPKHLITATGQRVTLRCSPRSGDLSVYWYQQSLDQGLQFLIQYYNGEERAKGNILERFSAQQFPDLHSELNLSSLELGDSALYFCASSVGQGPSPLHFGNGTRLTVT.

The CDR3 coding sequence is TGTGCCAGCTCACCTCACAGGGGAAACGAGCAGTACTTC. It translates to CASSPHRGNEQYF. The chain uses TRBV18 and TRBJ2-7; 7 bases are shared with TRBD1. Per the germline V gene, CDR1 is KGHSH and CDR2 is LQKENI. The CDR3 extends over 13 amino acids. The ends lost 3 bases at V and 5 bases at J; junction bases unmatched: 4.

V gene TRBV1 combines with J gene TRBJ2-7; the D call TRBD2 from the table was never checked on the DNA. TRBV1 is listed as a pseudogene. The CDR3 loop spans 18 amino acids. CDR3 region: CTSSQLSGFDLGSREQYF. CDR3 coding DNA: TGCACCAGCAGCCAGTTGAGCGGGTTCGACTTGGGGTCTCGCGAGCAGTACTTC.